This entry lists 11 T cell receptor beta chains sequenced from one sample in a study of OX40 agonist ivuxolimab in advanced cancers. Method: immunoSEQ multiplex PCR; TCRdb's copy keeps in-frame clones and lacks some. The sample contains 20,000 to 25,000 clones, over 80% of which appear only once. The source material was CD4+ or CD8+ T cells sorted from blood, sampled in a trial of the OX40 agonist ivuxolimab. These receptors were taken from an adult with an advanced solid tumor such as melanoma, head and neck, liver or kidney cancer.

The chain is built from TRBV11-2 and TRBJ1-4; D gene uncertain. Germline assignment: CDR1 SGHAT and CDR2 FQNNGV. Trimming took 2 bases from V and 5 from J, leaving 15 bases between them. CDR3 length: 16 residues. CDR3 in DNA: TGTGCCAGCAGCTTATTCAAGGGCAAAGCGAATGAAAAACTGTTTTTT. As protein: CASSLFKGKANEKLFF.

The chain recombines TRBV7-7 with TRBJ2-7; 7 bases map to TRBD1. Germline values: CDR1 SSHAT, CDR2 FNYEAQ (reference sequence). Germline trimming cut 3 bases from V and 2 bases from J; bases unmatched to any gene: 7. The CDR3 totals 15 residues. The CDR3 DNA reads TGTGCCAGCAGCTTGAGTACAGGGGCAACCTACGAGCAGTACTTC. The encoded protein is CASSLSTGATYEQYF.

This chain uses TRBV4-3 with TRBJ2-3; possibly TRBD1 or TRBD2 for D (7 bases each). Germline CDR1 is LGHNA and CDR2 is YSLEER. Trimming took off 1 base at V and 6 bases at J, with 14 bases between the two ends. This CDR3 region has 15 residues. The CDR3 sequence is CASSQGNRGGDTQYF. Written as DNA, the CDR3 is TGCGCCAGCAGCCAAGGAAACAGGGGAGGGGATACGCAGTATTTT.

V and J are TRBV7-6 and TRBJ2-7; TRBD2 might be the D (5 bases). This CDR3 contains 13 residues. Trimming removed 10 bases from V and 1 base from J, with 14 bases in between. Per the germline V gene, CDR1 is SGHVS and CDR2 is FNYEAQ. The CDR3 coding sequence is TGTGCCAAGAGGGTTGGGAATTCCTACGAGCAGTACTTC. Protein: CAKRVGNSYEQYF.

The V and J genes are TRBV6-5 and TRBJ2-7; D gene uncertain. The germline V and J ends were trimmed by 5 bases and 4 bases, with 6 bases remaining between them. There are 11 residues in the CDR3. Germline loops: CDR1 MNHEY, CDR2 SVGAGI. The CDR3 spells CASSDGYEQYF. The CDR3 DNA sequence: TGTGCCAGCAGTGACGGATACGAGCAGTACTTC.

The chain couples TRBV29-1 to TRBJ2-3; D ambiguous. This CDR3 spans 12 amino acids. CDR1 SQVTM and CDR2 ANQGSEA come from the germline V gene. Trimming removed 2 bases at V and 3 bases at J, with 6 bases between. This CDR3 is CSVEQWTDTQYF. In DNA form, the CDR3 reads TGCAGCGTTGAACAGTGGACAGATACGCAGTATTTT.

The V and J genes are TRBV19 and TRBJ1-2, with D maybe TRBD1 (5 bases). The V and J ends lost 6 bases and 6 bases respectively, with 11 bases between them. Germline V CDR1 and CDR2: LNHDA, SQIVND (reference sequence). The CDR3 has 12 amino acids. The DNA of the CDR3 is TGTGCCAGTAGGAGGGGCGTCGATGGCTACACCTTC. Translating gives CASRRGVDGYTF.

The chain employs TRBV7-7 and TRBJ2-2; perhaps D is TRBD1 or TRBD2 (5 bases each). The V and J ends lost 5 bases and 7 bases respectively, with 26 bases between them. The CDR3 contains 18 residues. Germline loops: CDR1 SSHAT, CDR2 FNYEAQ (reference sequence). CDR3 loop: CASSPHSSGPGGSGELFF. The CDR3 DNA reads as TGTGCCAGCAGCCCCCATTCGTCGGGACCAGGCGGTAGCGGGGAGCTGTTTTTT.

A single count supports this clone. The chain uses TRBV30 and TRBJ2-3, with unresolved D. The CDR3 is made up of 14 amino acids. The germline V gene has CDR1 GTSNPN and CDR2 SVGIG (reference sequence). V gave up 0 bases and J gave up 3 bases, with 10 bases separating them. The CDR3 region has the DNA TGTGCCTGGAGTGTCGGGTTGGGGACAGATACGCAGTATTTT. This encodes CAWSVGLGTDTQYF.

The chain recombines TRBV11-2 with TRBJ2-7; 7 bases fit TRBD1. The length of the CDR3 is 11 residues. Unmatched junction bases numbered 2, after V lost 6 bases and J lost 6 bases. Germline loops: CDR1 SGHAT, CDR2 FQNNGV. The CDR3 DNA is TGTGCCAGCAGTTCAGGGGGCGAGCAGTACTTC. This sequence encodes CASSSGGEQYF.

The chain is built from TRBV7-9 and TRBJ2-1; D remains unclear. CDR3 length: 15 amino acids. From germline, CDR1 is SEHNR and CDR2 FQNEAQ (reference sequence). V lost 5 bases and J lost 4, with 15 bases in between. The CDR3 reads CASSGEPSSYNEQFF. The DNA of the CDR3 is TGTGCCAGCAGCGGCGAGCCTTCTTCTTACAATGAGCAGTTCTTC.